Listed here is a single T cell receptor beta chain. The sample originates from a study of blood T cell repertoires in COVID-19. As for the study in general: Samples taken during acute and convalescent COVID-19 were collected in the United States, Italy and Spain. From T cells, B-cell-depleted T cells, or PBMCs came the material, which was cDNA or gDNA.

The CDR3 is 14 residues long. Germline V lookup: CDR1 MNHEY, CDR2 SVGAGI. Deletions cut 8 bases from V and 7 bases from J, with 21 bases between. Per the original data handling: Estimation of nucleated cell counts was performed using reference gene primer amplification. Repertoires were generated with immunoSEQ multiplex PCR, while TCRdb's copy carries only in-frame clones and drops some. The DNA gave D and trimming, while V, J and clone size come from that table. The table includes about 180,000 clones, about nine tenths detected once. The chain recombines TRBV6-5 with TRBJ2-7; D unclear. The TCR sequence derives from a man aged 18 to 30 who had recovered from COVID-19. Input material: peripheral blood. In nucleotides, the CDR3 is TGTGCCAGCGGTCGCGCGGCCCTGGCCTCAGAGCAGTACTTC. Protein product: CASGRAALASEQYF.